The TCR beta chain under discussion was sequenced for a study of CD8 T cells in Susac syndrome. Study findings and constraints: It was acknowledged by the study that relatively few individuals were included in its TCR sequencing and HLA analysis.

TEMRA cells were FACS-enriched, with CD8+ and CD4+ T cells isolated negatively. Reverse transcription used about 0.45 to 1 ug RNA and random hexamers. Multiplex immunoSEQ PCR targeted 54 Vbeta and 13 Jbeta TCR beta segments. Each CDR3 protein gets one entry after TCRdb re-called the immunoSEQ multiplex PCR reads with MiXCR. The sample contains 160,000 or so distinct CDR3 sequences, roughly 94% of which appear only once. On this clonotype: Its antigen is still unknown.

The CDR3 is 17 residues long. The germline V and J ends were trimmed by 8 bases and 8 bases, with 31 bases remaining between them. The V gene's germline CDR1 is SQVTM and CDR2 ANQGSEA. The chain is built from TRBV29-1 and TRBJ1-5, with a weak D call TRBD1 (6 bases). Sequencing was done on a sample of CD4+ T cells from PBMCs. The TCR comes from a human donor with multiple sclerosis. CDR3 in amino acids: CSLPGVGRTAPKEPQHF. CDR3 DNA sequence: TGCAGCCTACCGGGAGTAGGTAGGACAGCACCAAAGGAGCCCCAGCATTTT.